A single sample is the source of the 15 T cell receptor beta chains below, sequenced in a study of blood T cell repertoires in COVID-19. Assay: immunoSEQ multiplex PCR; the TCRdb copy retains only in-frame clones and omits some. The sample carries about 240,000 clones, 86% recorded once. The sample taken for sequencing was peripheral blood. These receptors originate from a woman between 45 and 60 years old with COVID-19, enrolled during active disease.

The chain uses TRBV27 and TRBJ2-1; D may be TRBD1 (5 bases). Per the germline V gene, CDR1 is MNHEY and CDR2 is SMNVEV (reference sequence). V was cut by 5 bases and J by 10 bases, with 12 bases left in between. The CDR3 is made up of 12 amino acids. As DNA, the CDR3 is TGTGCCAGCAGTATGTGGGGCCGGGAGCAGTTCTTC. It specifies CASSMWGREQFF.

The chain carries TRBV29-1 and TRBJ1-4; 7 nucleotides line up with TRBD1. Germline assignment: CDR1 SQVTM and CDR2 ANQGSEA. The CDR3 loop spans 13 amino acids. The V gene end was trimmed by 5 bases and the J gene end by 8 bases; junction bases not matched to a gene: 8. The CDR3 bases are TGCAGCGTTACAACCGGGACAGAAGAAAAACTGTTTTTT. Translated, it gives CSVTTGTEEKLFF.

This clone was seen only once. The chain couples TRBV6-5 to TRBJ2-2; TRBD2 aligns across 8 bases. The CDR3 spans 15 residues. With V trimmed by 6 bases and J by 7 bases, 10 bases remained unmatched. In germline, CDR1 is MNHEY, CDR2 SVGAGI. The CDR3 bases are TGTGCCAGCAGCCTTGAGCGGGGGCATGTCGGGGAGCTGTTTTTT. It yields the protein CASSLERGHVGELFF.

This chain connects TRBV11-2 to TRBJ2-3; possibly TRBD1 for D (6 bases). The germline gives CDR1 SGHAT, CDR2 FQNNGV. V was cut by 1 base and J by 0 bases, with 8 bases left in between. The CDR3 extends over 15 amino acids. CDR3 residues: CASSLAGASTDTQYF. The CDR3 coding sequence is TGTGCCAGCAGCTTAGCAGGGGCTAGCACAGATACGCAGTATTTT. The whole variable domain, remainder taken from reference TRBV11-2 and TRBJ2-3, is EAGVAQSPRYKIIEKRQSVAFWCNPISGHATLYWYQQILGQGPKLLIQFQNNGVVDDSQLPKDRFSAERLKGVDSTLKIQPAKLEDSAVYLCASSLAGASTDTQYFGPGTRLTVL.

The CDR3 region has the DNA TGTGCCAGCAGTCCAAACAGGGGATCACCCCTCCACTTT. Translation gives CASSPNRGSPLHF. This chain links TRBV27 with TRBJ1-6; 7 bases fit TRBD1. The CDR3 has 13 residues. The V segment lost 5 bases and the J segment 10 bases; nucleotides outside the gene matches: 5. Germline CDR1 reads MNHEY; CDR2 reads SMNVEV (reference sequence).

V usage is TRBV2 and J usage is TRBJ1-6, with D maybe TRBD1 (5 bases). The CDR3 sequence is 14 residues long. V dropped 3 bases and J dropped 3 bases, with 6 bases sitting between them. The germline CDR1 and CDR2 sequences are SNHLY and FYNNEI. The CDR3 DNA sequence: TGTGCCAGCAGTGAGGACAACTATAATTCACCCCTCCACTTT. It is translated as CASSEDNYNSPLHF.

The chain recombines TRBV19 with TRBJ1-5, with D unresolved. Germline CDR1 and CDR2: LNHDA and SQIVND (reference sequence). Trimming left V 5 bases short and J 2 bases short, with 13 bases between. The CDR3 is made up of 15 amino acids. CDR3 DNA sequence: TGTGCCAGTAGTTTGCGGGGAGATGGCAATCAGCCCCAGCATTTT. It encodes CASSLRGDGNQPQHF.

This clone was recorded once. This chain links TRBV5-1 with TRBJ1-2; D is unclear. V shed 0 bases and J shed 6 bases, with 9 bases lying between them. The CDR3 is 13 residues long. From germline, CDR1 is SGHRS and CDR2 YFSETQ. CDR3 sequence: CASSLAGADGYTF. CDR3 DNA sequence: TGCGCCAGCAGCTTGGCGGGAGCGGATGGCTACACCTTC.

The chain employs TRBV19 and TRBJ2-1, with no clear D. The CDR3 runs 15 residues. Trimming left V 5 bases short and J 2 bases short, with 13 bases between. Germline CDR1 and CDR2: LNHDA and SQIVND (reference sequence). The CDR3 region is CASSWQALPYNEQFF. The CDR3 coding sequence is TGTGCCAGTAGTTGGCAGGCCTTACCCTACAATGAGCAGTTCTTC.

This chain links TRBV5-1 with TRBJ1-1, with 7 bases matching TRBD1. The germline V gene encodes CDR1 SGHRS and CDR2 YFSETQ. CDR3 length: 14 residues. The V gene end was trimmed by 6 bases and the J gene end by 4 bases; junction bases not matched to a gene: 9. DNA of the CDR3: TGCGCCAGCACCGAAGGGGGCTTAGTCACTGAAGCTTTCTTT. This encodes CASTEGGLVTEAFF.

The rearrangement links TRBV6-5 to TRBJ1-4; a possible D gene is TRBD1 (6 bases). The germline V and J ends were trimmed by 10 bases and 3 bases, with 12 bases remaining between them. The CDR3 spans 13 residues. The V gene's germline CDR1 is MNHEY and CDR2 SVGAGI. In nucleotides, the CDR3 is TGTGCCACGGGGGGGCAGGCTAATGAAAAACTGTTTTTT. Translated: CATGGQANEKLFF.

This clone was recorded once. The chain employs TRBV5-5 and TRBJ1-6, with 8 positions matching TRBD1. This CDR3 contains 15 residues. After removal of 4 bases from V and 7 bases from J, the junction contained 7 bases not matched to a gene. Germline V lookup: CDR1 SGHKS, CDR2 YYEKEE (reference sequence). The CDR3 DNA sequence: TGTGCCAGCAGCCCCCGACAGGGGATAAATTCACCCCTCCACTTT. It is translated as CASSPRQGINSPLHF.

The genes are TRBV27 and TRBJ1-5; a possible D gene is TRBD1 (5 bases). This CDR3 spans 15 amino acids. Germline CDR1 MNHEY, CDR2 SMNVEV (reference sequence). With 2 bases removed from V and 7 bases from J, the gap between germline ends came to 15 bases. The DNA of the CDR3 is TGTGCCAGCAGTTTAACGGGGGTTCGGTCGCAGCCCCAGCATTTT. Translation gives CASSLTGVRSQPQHF.

The CDR3 region has the DNA TGTGCCAGCTCGCCGGGACACTCCTACAATGAGCAGTTCTTC. Its translation: CASSPGHSYNEQFF. The rearrangement joins TRBV21-1 to TRBJ2-1; the D call in the table, TRBD1, was not verified against the DNA. TRBV21-1 is reported as a pseudogene. This CDR3 is 14 amino acids long.

This clone has more than one count but fewer than ten. This chain uses TRBV10-3 with TRBJ1-3, with TRBD1 identical over 11 bases. The CDR3 has 18 amino acids. J was trimmed by 0 bases and V by 3 bases; bases with no gene match: 7. Germline lookup yields CDR1 ENHRY and CDR2 SYGVKD. Written as DNA, the CDR3 is TGTGCCATCAGTGATTTAGGACAGGGGGCGAGCTCTGGAAACACCATATATTTT. Protein product: CAISDLGQGASSGNTIYF.